Listed below are T cell receptor beta chains from one sample, sequenced in a study of shared clonotypes between healthy human individuals. Libraries were prepared by immunoSEQ multiplex PCR; TCRdb keeps only in-frame clonotypes and omits some of them. The repertoire holds millions of clones, with roughly 95% as singletons. The sample comprised naive CD4+ T cells sorted from blood. The origin of the receptors is a man aged 18 to 29 in good health. Both conserved end residues are part of each CDR3. Clone size, where shown, is once, few, many, or a class for clones that have expanded.

J | size | V | CDR3
TRBJ2-3 | - | TRBV29-1 | CSVEDRRGTDTQYF
TRBJ2-5 | - | TRBV7-2 | CASSRDSQETQYF
TRBJ2-3 | - | TRBV5-1 | CASSSTSGGTDTQYF
TRBJ1-1 | - | TRBV18 | CASSSGLNTEAFF
TRBJ2-5 | - | TRBV5-4 | CASSLSRREETQYF
TRBJ1-2 | - | TRBV18 | CASSPPSLDGYGYTF
TRBJ1-2 | - | TRBV20-1 | CSAMPGYGYTF
TRBJ2-5 | - | TRBV11-2 | CASSFRFVAGGQETQYF
TRBJ2-3 | - | TRBV29-1 | CSDIRGSTDTQYF
TRBJ1-6 | - | TRBV29-1 | CSVRQTTGSPLHF
TRBJ1-5 | - | TRBV6-5 | CASSTTGTHQPQHF
TRBJ1-1 | - | TRBV7-8 | CASSYRDRVLTEAFF
TRBJ2-7 | - | TRBV11-2 | CASSLEAVAGAYEQYF
TRBJ1-1 | once | TRBV15 | CATSNAGGLEAFF
TRBJ2-7 | - | TRBV23-1 | CASSQSVGSGPHYEQYF
- | few | TRBV6-5 | CASSYSAGGFAEQYF
TRBJ2-7 | - | TRBV28 | CASTAVGAEQYF
TRBJ2-2 | - | TRBV6-1 | CAIQGYRGNTGELFF
TRBJ1-6 | - | TRBV25-1 | CASSEDTGNLHF
TRBJ1-6 | - | TRBV7-2 | CASSLGPGRGESPLHF
TRBJ1-2 | - | TRBV19 | CASSPLDSNYGYTF
TRBJ2-5 | once | TRBV28 | CASSLSGVGQETQYF
TRBJ2-7 | - | TRBV25-1 | CASSGQGASYEQYF
TRBJ2-3 | - | TRBV6-6 | CASAVAGVGDTQYF
TRBJ2-7 | - | TRBV5-4 | CASSLSGGAEQYF
TRBJ2-3 | - | TRBV15 | CATSGGQGGSYGTDTQYF
TRBJ2-2 | once | TRBV6-1 | CASITGMGNTGELFF
TRBJ1-1 | - | TRBV18 | CASSLNTEAFF
TRBJ2-2 | - | TRBV9 | CASSVGVIPTYTGELFF
TRBJ1-3 | few | TRBV7-2 | CASSRTGNTIYF
TRBJ2-7 | - | TRBV7-9 | CASSSRSGVPHEQYF
TRBJ2-5 | - | TRBV30 | CAGGTQTGRETQYF
TRBJ2-1 | - | TRBV7-9 | CASSFGTSGSSVNEQFF
TRBJ2-2 | - | TRBV6-1 | CASSEARGAANTGELFF
TRBJ2-6 | - | TRBV28 | CASSLGGPGANVLTF
TRBJ2-5 | - | TRBV11-2 | CASSFSGLAVQETQYF
TRBJ1-1 | once | TRBV4-1 | CASSPPTGSEAFF
TRBJ1-2 | - | TRBV27 | CASSPQGAGYGYTF
TRBJ2-7 | - | TRBV15 | CATSRGGIDSYEQYF
TRBJ2-3 | - | TRBV10-1 | CASSESAPSTDTQYF
TRBJ1-1 | - | TRBV18 | CASSPPRGRASTEAFF
TRBJ2-3 | - | TRBV10-2 | CASSPGLAGADTQYF
TRBJ2-5 | - | TRBV7-3 | CASSKHGLGTQDTQYF
TRBJ2-2 | - | TRBV5-1 | CASSLVGTGSTGELFF
TRBJ1-6 | - | TRBV2 | CASSSGQGRDSPLHF
TRBJ2-7 | - | TRBV18 | CASSRNRGMDEQYF